These 23 T cell receptor beta chains came from one sample sequenced in a study of blood T cell repertoires in COVID-19. The assay was immunoSEQ multiplex PCR, and TCRdb's table has in-frame clones only and misses some. The data show fewer than 350,000 clones, with approximately 86% seen just once and around 1% held by the top ten. The sample consisted of PBMCs or T cells enriched from blood (not recorded which). The receptor source for this set is a woman aged 30 to 39 who had recovered from COVID-19.

The chain is built from TRBV27 and TRBJ2-7; 9 bases match TRBD1. V lost 4 bases and J lost 6; bases outside the gene matches: 10. CDR3 length: 15 residues. Germline V gives CDR1 MNHEY, CDR2 SMNVEV (reference sequence). CDR3 sequence (DNA): TGTGCCAGCAGTTCTCAGGACAGGGGAGGAATCGAGCAGTACTTC. Translation: CASSSQDRGGIEQYF.

This chain links TRBV18 with TRBJ2-5, with 7 bases matching TRBD2. CDR1 is KGHSH, CDR2 LQKENI, per germline. J gave up 4 bases and V 0 bases, and 5 bases lay outside the gene matches. This CDR3 region has 15 residues. The CDR3 DNA follows: TGTGCCAGCTCACCACCGGGACGGACTAGAGAGACCCAGTACTTC. The encoded protein is CASSPPGRTRETQYF.

The chain carries TRBV19 and TRBJ2-3, with 7 bases that match TRBD2. CDR1 and CDR2 (germline): LNHDA, SQIVND (reference sequence). This CDR3 is built from 15 residues. V lost 5 bases and J lost 4; bases outside the gene matches: 9. CDR3 residues: CASSLLLGGSDTQYF. The CDR3 DNA is TGTGCCAGTAGTCTCCTTCTCGGGGGGTCAGATACGCAGTATTTT.

In nucleotides, the CDR3 is TGCAGCGTTTTTACGGGTCTGGCTTTCTTT. Its translation: CSVFTGLAFF. The V and J genes are TRBV29-1 and TRBJ1-1, with D unresolved. The germline V and J ends were trimmed by 5 bases and 11 bases, with 12 bases remaining between them. CDR3 size: 10 residues. CDR1 is SQVTM and CDR2 is ANQGSEA in the germline V gene.

With regard to this clone: At the DNA level, this CDR3 is encoded by other sequences in the same sample as well. The genes are TRBV9 and TRBJ1-3, with D possibly matching TRBD1 (5 bases). The CDR3 length is 15 residues. V was pared by 3 bases and J by 0 bases, with 10 bases between. Germline assignment: CDR1 SGDLS and CDR2 YYNGEE. DNA of the CDR3: TGTGCCAGCAGCGCCGGGGGGGGCTCTGGAAACACCATATATTTT. Residues: CASSAGGGSGNTIYF.

This chain links TRBV6-4 with TRBJ1-2; the match to TRBD1 covers 9 bases. CDR3 length: 19 residues. The J segment lost 3 bases and the V segment lost 1 base, leaving 15 bases of the junction unmatched. From germline, CDR1 is MRHNA and CDR2 SNTAGT. The CDR3 nucleotides are TGTGCCAGCAGTGACTGGGCTCCCGGGACAGGGAGGGACCACTATGGCTACACCTTC. Amino acid sequence: CASSDWAPGTGRDHYGYTF.

This clone was seen a handful of times. The V gene is TRBV7-9, the J gene TRBJ1-2; 7 bases map to TRBD1. The CDR3 sequence is 13 residues long. Germline V CDR1 and CDR2: SEHNR, FQNEAQ (reference sequence). V shed 5 bases and J 2 bases; nucleotides not matched to a gene: 2. CDR3 nucleotide sequence: TGTGCCAGCAGCCAACAGGGGAACTATGGCTACACCTTC. Residues: CASSQQGNYGYTF.

Only one count was recorded for this clone. This rearrangement joins TRBV18 to TRBJ2-7; D is unresolved. V was pared by 0 bases and J by 2 bases, with 8 bases between. From germline, CDR1 is KGHSH and CDR2 LQKENI. This CDR3 region has 14 residues. CDR3 region: CASSPPRPTYEQYF. The CDR3 DNA reads TGTGCCAGCTCACCACCCAGGCCTACCTACGAGCAGTACTTC.

The gene calls are TRBV19 and TRBJ1-6; no clear D gene. The V end lost 3 bases, the J end lost 9 bases, and 12 bases lay between the germline ends. Per the germline V gene, CDR1 is LNHDA and CDR2 is SQIVND (reference sequence). This CDR3 has 14 residues. For the CDR3, the DNA is TGTGCCAGTAGTATCACCGTACTGCCTTCACCCCTCCACTTT. Amino acids: CASSITVLPSPLHF.

This clone showed up just once. The chain uses TRBV5-5 and TRBJ1-5, with D possibly matching TRBD1 (6 bases). Germline V gene sequence: CDR1 SGHKS, CDR2 YYEKEE (reference sequence). The V end lost 7 bases, the J end lost 2 bases, and 10 bases lay between the germline ends. The CDR3 is 13 amino acids. Here the CDR3 reads CASQGLGNQPQHF. The CDR3 DNA reads as TGTGCCAGCCAGGGGTTGGGCAATCAGCCCCAGCATTTT.

The chain employs TRBV2 and TRBJ1-1, with a tentative D call TRBD1 (5 bases). The V end lost 5 bases, the J end lost 5 bases, and 12 bases lay between the germline ends. CDR1 is SNHLY, CDR2 FYNNEI, per germline. The CDR3 consists of 13 residues. The CDR3 region is CASSLGGETEAFF. The CDR3 coding sequence is TGTGCCAGCAGTCTTGGGGGGGAGACTGAAGCTTTCTTT.

The J gene is TRBJ2-5, the V gene TRBV7-9; the D gene is possibly TRBD1 (5 bases). CDR1 and CDR2 from the germline V gene are SEHNR and FQNEAQ (reference sequence). Trimming pared 5 bases from V and 7 bases from J, leaving 14 bases between. This CDR3 region has 13 residues. The CDR3 sequence: CASSTRKGWTQYF. CDR3 coding DNA: TGTGCCAGCAGCACCAGGAAGGGGTGGACCCAGTACTTC.

The V gene is TRBV27, the J gene TRBJ2-7; tentatively, D is TRBD2 (5 bases). From germline, CDR1 is MNHEY and CDR2 SMNVEV (reference sequence). The CDR3 totals 14 residues. V lost 8 bases to trimming and J lost 6 bases, with 20 bases between them. The CDR3 DNA reads TGTGCCAGCGGACGAGGGCAGGAAAGCGTCGAGCAGTACTTC. Translating it yields CASGRGQESVEQYF.

The chain joins TRBV15 to TRBJ1-5; tentative D call: TRBD1 (6 bases). V lost 4 bases, J lost 2 bases, and 15 bases lay in between. The length of the CDR3 is 16 residues. Germline V CDR1 and CDR2: LNHNV, YYDKDF (reference sequence). CDR3 nucleotide sequence: TGTGCCACCAGCAAGAGGGCGGCAGGGGGCAATCAGCCCCAGCATTTT. Residues: CATSKRAAGGNQPQHF.

The count of this clone is one. The rearrangement joins TRBV4-3 to TRBJ1-1; a possible D gene is TRBD1 (6 bases). The CDR3 is 17 residues long. Germline CDR1 and CDR2: LGHNA and YSLEER. The germline V and J ends were trimmed by 0 bases and 8 bases, with 22 bases remaining between them. As DNA, the CDR3 is TGCGCCAGCAGCCAAGATATACCAGGGGCCGTATCTTACGAAGCTTTCTTT. As protein: CASSQDIPGAVSYEAFF.

This rearrangement joins TRBV2 to TRBJ1-6; tentatively, D is TRBD1 (5 bases). Deletions cut 3 bases from V and 9 bases from J, with 9 bases between. The CDR3 has 13 amino acids. Germline CDR1 is SNHLY and CDR2 is FYNNEI. CDR3 DNA: TGTGCCAGCAGTGACAGGGCGGTTTCACCCCTCCACTTT. Amino acids: CASSDRAVSPLHF. Drawing the rest from reference TRBV2 and TRBJ1-6, the complete variable domain is EPEVTQTPSHQVTQMGQEVILRCVPISNHLYFYWYRQILGQKVEFLVSFYNNEISEKSEIFDDQFSVERPDGSNFTLKIRSTKLEDSAMYFCASSDRAVSPLHFGNGTRLTVT.

This chain joins TRBV24-1 and TRBJ2-3, with 7 nucleotides matching TRBD2. Looked up from germline, CDR1 is KGHDR and CDR2 is SFDVKD. This CDR3 is 15 amino acids long. J lost 3 bases, V lost 3 bases, and 5 bases had no gene match. The CDR3 here is CATSDKGAGTDTQYF. The CDR3, as DNA: TGTGCCACCAGTGATAAGGGAGCGGGGACAGATACGCAGTATTTT.

About this clone: This is likely a read error, given that the CDR3 carries no conserved phenylalanine or tryptophan at its end. It is unclear where the CDR3 begins or ends on the DNA, so no DNA is shown, and the CDR3 is as TCRdb lists it. This chain uses TRBV6-5 with TRBJ1-2; the table's D call TRBD1 went unverified against the DNA. The germline V gene has CDR1 MNHEY and CDR2 SVGAGI. The CDR3 has 12 residues if both end residues are counted. CDR3 in amino acids: CASSRNDRVSTI.

The chain carries TRBV10-3 and TRBJ1-6; unclear D gene. The CDR3 runs to 13 residues. V was shortened by 2 bases and J by 6 bases, with 5 bases between the two germline ends. Per the germline V gene, CDR1 is ENHRY and CDR2 is SYGVKD. CDR3 DNA sequence: TGTGCCATCAGTGAGGAGGGTAATTCACCCCTCCACTTT. Translation: CAISEEGNSPLHF.

This clone was counted between two and nine times. The chain uses TRBV27 and TRBJ2-5; possible D gene TRBD2, 5 bases. The CDR3 has 15 amino acids. Germline CDR1 MNHEY, CDR2 SMNVEV (reference sequence). The germline V and J ends were trimmed by 7 bases and 5 bases, with 20 bases remaining between them. This CDR3 reads CASNALGVAGETQYF. CDR3 nucleotide sequence: TGTGCCAGCAATGCCCTCGGGGTCGCCGGGGAGACCCAGTACTTC.

This clone occurred a few times. The rearrangement links TRBV28 to TRBJ1-4, with 11 bases aligning to TRBD1. The CDR3 runs to 15 residues. Germline V gene data show CDR1 as MDHEN and CDR2 as SYDVKM. With 6 bases clipped from V and 8 bases from J, the junction kept 8 bases outside the gene matches. CDR3 region: CASSEPGTGGEKLFF. The CDR3 DNA sequence: TGTGCCAGCAGCGAACCAGGGACAGGGGGAGAAAAACTGTTTTTT.

The rearrangement uses TRBV19 and TRBJ1-2; D remains unclear. The length of the CDR3 is 15 residues. Trimming pared 5 bases from V and 3 bases from J, leaving 16 bases between. Germline V gene lookup returns CDR1 LNHDA and CDR2 SQIVND (reference sequence). In DNA, the CDR3 is TGTGCCAGTAGTCCAGACCCCCAGGCATACTATGGCTACACCTTC. This gives the protein CASSPDPQAYYGYTF.

This chain uses TRBV4-2 with TRBJ2-7, with 12 nucleotides matching TRBD2. In germline, CDR1 is LGHNA, CDR2 YNFKEQ. The CDR3 has 18 residues. Trimming at V came to 0 bases and at J to 3 bases, leaving 9 bases not matched to a gene. The CDR3 spells CASSQEGGRLAGVYEQYF. In DNA form, the CDR3 reads TGTGCCAGCAGCCAAGAGGGAGGTAGACTAGCGGGAGTCTACGAGCAGTACTTC.